What follows describes a single T cell receptor (beta chain). Its antigen is currently unknown. The CDR3 is made up of 18 amino acids. With 0 bases clipped from V and 4 bases from J, the junction kept 6 bases outside the gene matches. Germline-derived CDR1 and CDR2 are MGHRA and YSYEKL. The sample belongs to a study of a mutant IDH1 vaccine in newly diagnosed glioma. Study-level information: Eight vaccinations reached patients in weeks 1, 3, 5, 7, 11, 15, 19 and 23. Vaccines began 4-6 weeks after radiotherapy alone, or with temozolomide cycles.

Assay used: immunoSEQ multiplex PCR; TCRdb lists only in-frame clones, some missing. Found here are 45,000 to 70,000 clones, approximately 82% of them singletons; the top ten hold roughly 3.5%. Time point reported: week 5, during vaccination. Alongside topical imiquimod, each dose of vaccine comprised 300 ug of mutant IDH1 20-mer peptide. The genes are TRBV4-1 and TRBJ2-5; 15 nucleotides align to TRBD2. This TCR was sampled from a man aged 30-40 years with glioma. Sequencing was performed on PBMCs, taken from a glioma patient whose treatment included an IDH1 peptide vaccine. The CDR3 nucleotides are TGCGCCAGCAGCCAAGAGTGGACTAGCGGGGGGGCCCGAGAGACCCAGTACTTC. This gives the protein CASSQEWTSGGARETQYF.